Sequencing of this T cell receptor beta chain was carried out in a study of T cell changes during pregnancy in multiple sclerosis. Assay: immunoSEQ multiplex PCR; the TCRdb copy retains only in-frame clones and omits some. The data show about 40,000 clones, 91% seen once. The material was CD4+ T cells from peripheral blood mononuclear cells, obtained before pregnancy. The clonotype originates from a female donor with multiple sclerosis, enrolled in a pregnancy study.

The CDR3 coding sequence is TGTGCCAGCAGCCTCCGCGTGGGGGGGGCTAATTCACCCCTCCACTTT. This gives the protein CASSLRVGGANSPLHF. The genes are TRBV7-8 and TRBJ1-6; tentatively, D is TRBD1 (6 bases). Germline values: CDR1 SGHVS, CDR2 FQNEAQ. This CDR3 is 16 amino acids long. Trimming removed 5 bases at V and 6 bases at J, with 17 bases between.